This T cell receptor (beta chain) originates from a study of somatic mutations in cytotoxic T cells in rheumatoid arthritis. Study as a whole: An approximately 27 ml EDTA sample of patient blood was drawn right after diagnosis, before any treatment.

The germline CDR1 and CDR2 sequences are SGHVS and FQNEAQ. V was clipped by 5 bases and J by 2 bases; unmatched bases: 10. The CDR3 contains 17 residues. Here immunoSEQ multiplex PCR was the method, and the copy in TCRdb shows in-frame clones only, minus some. Of about 30,000 clones in the sample, 80% to 85% were seen once. The TCR originated in an adult with rheumatoid arthritis. The rearrangement joins TRBV7-8 to TRBJ2-3; 10 nucleotides match TRBD2. The sequencing sample was made of CD8+ T cells sorted from blood. CDR3 DNA sequence: TGTGCCAGCAGCAAAGGACTAGCGGAGCTACCCACAGATACGCAGTATTTT. Translated, it gives CASSKGLAELPTDTQYF.